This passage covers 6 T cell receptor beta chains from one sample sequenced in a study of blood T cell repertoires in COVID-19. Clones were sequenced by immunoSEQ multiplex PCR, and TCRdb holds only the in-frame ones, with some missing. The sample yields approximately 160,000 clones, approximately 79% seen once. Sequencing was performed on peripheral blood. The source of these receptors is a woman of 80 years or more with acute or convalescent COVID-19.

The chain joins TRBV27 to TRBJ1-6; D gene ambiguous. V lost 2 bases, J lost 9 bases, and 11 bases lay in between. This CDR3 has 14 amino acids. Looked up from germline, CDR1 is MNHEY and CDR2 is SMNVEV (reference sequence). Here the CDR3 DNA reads TGTGCCAGCAGTTTACGGCGCGCGGGTTCACCCCTCCACTTT. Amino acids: CASSLRRAGSPLHF.

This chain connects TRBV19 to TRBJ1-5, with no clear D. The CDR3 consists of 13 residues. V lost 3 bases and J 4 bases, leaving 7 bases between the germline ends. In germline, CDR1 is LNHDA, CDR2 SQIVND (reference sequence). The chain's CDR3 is CASSMGRNQPQHF. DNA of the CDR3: TGTGCCAGTAGTATGGGCAGGAATCAGCCCCAGCATTTT. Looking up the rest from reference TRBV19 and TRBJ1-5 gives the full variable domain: DGGITQSPKYLFRKEGQNVTLSCEQNLNHDAMYWYRQDPGQGLRLIYYSQIVNDFQKGDIAEGYSVSREKKESFPLTVTSAQKNPTAFYLCASSMGRNQPQHFGDGTRLSIL.

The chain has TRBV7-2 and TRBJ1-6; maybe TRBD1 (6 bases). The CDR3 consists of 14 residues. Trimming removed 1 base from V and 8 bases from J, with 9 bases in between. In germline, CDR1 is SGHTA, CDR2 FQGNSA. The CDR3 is CASSLEQGYSPLHF. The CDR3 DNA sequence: TGTGCCAGCAGCTTAGAGCAGGGGTATTCACCCCTCCACTTT.

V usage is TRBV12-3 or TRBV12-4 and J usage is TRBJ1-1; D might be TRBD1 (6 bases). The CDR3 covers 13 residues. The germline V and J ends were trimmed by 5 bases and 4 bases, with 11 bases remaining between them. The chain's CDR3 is CASSTGSGTEAFF. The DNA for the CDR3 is TGTGCCAGCAGTACAGGGTCGGGCACTGAAGCTTTCTTT.

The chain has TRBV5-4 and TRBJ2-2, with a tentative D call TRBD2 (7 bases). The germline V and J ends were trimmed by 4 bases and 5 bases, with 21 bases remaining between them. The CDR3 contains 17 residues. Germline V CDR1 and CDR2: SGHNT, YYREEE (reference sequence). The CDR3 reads CASSPRGGGQGTGELFF. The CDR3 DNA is TGTGCCAGCAGCCCCAGAGGGGGGGGGCAGGGGACCGGGGAGCTGTTTTTT. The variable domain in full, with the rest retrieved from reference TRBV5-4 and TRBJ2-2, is ETGVTQSPTHLIKTRGQQVTLRCSSQSGHNTVSWYQQALGQGPQFIFQYYREEENGRGNFPPRFSGLQFPNYSSELNVNALELDDSALYLCASSPRGGGQGTGELFFGEGSRLTVL.

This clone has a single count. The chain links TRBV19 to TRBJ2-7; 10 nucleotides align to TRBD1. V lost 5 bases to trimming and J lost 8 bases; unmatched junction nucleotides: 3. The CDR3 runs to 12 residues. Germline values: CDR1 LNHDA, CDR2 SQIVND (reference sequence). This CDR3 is CASSEGQGKQYF. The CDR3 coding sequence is TGTGCCAGTAGTGAGGGACAGGGGAAGCAGTACTTC.